This passage covers 7 T cell receptor beta chains from one sample sequenced in a study of shared clonotypes between healthy human individuals. Generated by immunoSEQ multiplex PCR, the TCRdb table keeps only in-frame clones and is missing some. The profile shows 450,000 to 700,000 clones, 95% to 96% of them singletons. Positively selected for CCR7, the CD45RO-negative cells used as naive CD8 cells excluded terminally differentiated effector memory CD45RA+ cells. The sample was naive CD8+ T cells sorted from blood. These receptors were obtained from a young woman in good health.

V gene TRBV28 combines with J gene TRBJ2-2, with TRBD2 identical over 14 bases. Trimming took 4 bases from V and 6 from J; bases not matched to a gene: 1. The length of the CDR3 is 15 residues. Germline V lookup: CDR1 MDHEN, CDR2 SYDVKM. This CDR3 is CASSWGLAGAGELFF. The CDR3 nucleotides read TGTGCCAGCAGTTGGGGACTAGCGGGAGCCGGGGAGCTGTTTTTT.

The V call is TRBV7-9, the J call TRBJ2-4, with a possible D match to TRBD2 (6 bases). Germline-derived CDR1 and CDR2 are SEHNR and FQNEAQ (reference sequence). The CDR3 length is 17 residues. V lost 2 bases and J 0 bases, leaving 14 bases between the germline ends. In DNA form, the CDR3 reads TGTGCCAGCAGCTTATCTCTTGGGGGGATAGCCAAAAACATTCAGTACTTC. This encodes CASSLSLGGIAKNIQYF.

The rearrangement uses TRBV7-9 and TRBJ1-1; 9 bases are a match to TRBD1. The CDR3 loop spans 15 amino acids. The J segment lost 4 bases and the V segment lost 5 bases, leaving 8 bases of the junction unmatched. Per the germline V gene, CDR1 is SEHNR and CDR2 is FQNEAQ (reference sequence). The CDR3 loop reads CASSTIQGAGTEAFF. Written as DNA, the CDR3 is TGTGCCAGCAGCACAATACAGGGGGCGGGCACTGAAGCTTTCTTT.

The chain combines TRBV5-6 with TRBJ1-2; 8 bases fit TRBD1. In germline, CDR1 is SGHDT, CDR2 YYEEEE. V shed 3 bases, J shed 3 bases, and the junction held 1 base outside the gene matches. The CDR3 totals 13 residues. The DNA for the CDR3 is TGTGCCAGCAGCTCACAGGGGGACTATGGCTACACCTTC. As protein: CASSSQGDYGYTF.

The chain recombines TRBV14 with TRBJ1-3; D gene ambiguous. The V gene lost 0 bases and the J gene lost 2 bases, with 11 bases spanning the gap. Per the germline V gene, CDR1 is SGHDN and CDR2 is FVKESK. The CDR3 consists of 16 residues. The CDR3 coding sequence is TGTGCCAGCAGCCAAGACCGGGGAATGGCTGGAAACACCATATATTTT. Encoded protein: CASSQDRGMAGNTIYF.

The V and J genes are TRBV6-1 and TRBJ1-5; the D is unclear. The CDR3 contains 15 residues. Looked up from germline, CDR1 is MNHNS and CDR2 is SASEGT. Trimming removed 3 bases at V and 0 bases at J, with 9 bases between. CDR3 amino acids: CASSDLTHSNQPQHF. The CDR3 nucleotides read TGTGCCAGCAGTGATTTGACACATAGCAATCAGCCCCAGCATTTT.

The CDR3 DNA sequence: TGTGCCAGCCGCACACCGACAACTAATGAAAAACTGTTTTTT. Translated, it gives CASRTPTTNEKLFF. The chain joins TRBV28 to TRBJ1-4; D unresolved. CDR1 and CDR2 (germline): MDHEN, SYDVKM. Trimming left V 8 bases short and J 0 bases short, with 10 bases between. The CDR3 spans 14 residues.